This T cell receptor (beta chain) emerged from a study of T cell responses to AZD1222 COVID-19 vaccine. Sequencing was performed with immunoSEQ multiplex PCR; in TCRdb, only in-frame clones are kept and a portion is missing. This sample has about 55,000 clones, with 80% found just once. V gave up 7 bases and J gave up 8 bases, with 15 bases separating them. CDR3 length equals 13 residues. The specimen comprised peripheral blood, sampled 28 days after the second AZD1222 dose. This TCR derives from an adult who received the AZD1222 COVID-19 vaccine. The chain recombines TRBV12-3 or TRBV12-4 with TRBJ1-3; D is perhaps TRBD1 (6 bases). The CDR3 DNA reads as TGTGCCAGCAAGGGGGTTGAGGGGTACACCATATATTTT. This translates into CASKGVEGYTIYF.